This TCR beta chain comes out of a study of T-cell reconstitution after alpha-beta-depleted transplantation in children. Trimming shortened V by 3 bases and J by 6 bases, and 12 bases separated the two germline ends. This CDR3 region has 13 residues. Germline CDR1 SGHRS, CDR2 YFSETQ. Unique molecular identifiers were used to barcode this TCRbeta library. TCRdb called the PCR reads again in MiXCR, with one record for every CDR3 protein. The sample has about 540,000 distinct CDR3 sequences; approximately 20% are singletons. This specimen was PBMCs from the stem cell graft donor, taken from the stem cell graft. The genes are TRBV5-1 and TRBJ1-1; perhaps TRBD1 as D (6 bases). The origin of this receptor is a human donor who donated a stem cell graft to a child with acute lymphoblastic leukemia. In DNA, the CDR3 is TGCGCCAGCAGCTCACGGACAGATTCTGAAGCTTTCTTT. It specifies CASSSRTDSEAFF. Supplemented by reference TRBV5-1 and TRBJ1-1, the full variable domain reads KAGVTQTPRYLIKTRGQQVTLSCSPISGHRSVSWYQQTPGQGLQFLFEYFSETQRNKGNFPGRFSGRQFSNSRSEMNVSTLELGDSALYLCASSSRTDSEAFFGQGTRLTVV.